This T cell receptor (beta chain) was sequenced during a study of tumor and adjacent non-tumor tissue in lung cancer. Study at large: Patients comprised about eleven adenocarcinoma, a couple of squamous cell carcinoma and 1 small cell lung cancer.

The library came from three nested PCR rounds adapted from ARM-PCR protocols. TCRdb re-called the multiplex PCR reads through MiXCR, storing one row per CDR3 protein. This sample carries tens of thousands of distinct CDR3 sequences, roughly 76% of them seen once, and the ten largest clones take 13%. RNA was extracted from bulk tissue without any cell sorting. This TCR came from a woman aged 45 to 65 with non-small cell lung cancer. Sequenced material: lung tumor tissue.

Here the CDR3 reads CATSFNVDTWELFF. CDR3 sequence (DNA): TGTGCCACCAGTTTCAACGTTGATACTTGGGAGCTGTTTTTT. The chain is built from TRBV11-2 and TRBJ2-2, with D unclear. V lost 10 bases and J 9 bases, leaving 21 bases between the germline ends. This CDR3 has 14 residues. Germline loops: CDR1 SGHAT, CDR2 FQNNGV.